This TCR beta chain was found in a study of CD4 T cells in relation to SARS-CoV-2 and coronaviruses. CDR3 length: 19 residues. V lost 3 bases to trimming and J lost 5 bases, with 25 bases between them. In germline, CDR1 is MGHRA, CDR2 YSYEKL. Before the COVID-19 pandemic, during about 2011-2019, CD4+ T cells were taken from unexposed donors. Isolation of CD4+ T cells took place after around eleven days in culture. This clone appeared a few times. Its target is unknown. The method was immunoSEQ multiplex PCR; TCRdb's version includes in-frame clones alone and lacks a portion of them. Found here are some 19,000 clones, 70% to 80% of them singletons; the top ten hold roughly 25%.

The sample consisted of CD4+ T cells from PBMCs, cultured in vitro. This chain joins TRBV4-1 and TRBJ2-2, with a weak D call TRBD1 (5 bases). This sequence originates from a human donor in good health. The CDR3 loop reads CASSQTARQGNPLTGELFF. Written as DNA, the CDR3 is TGCGCCAGCAGCCAGACCGCCCGGCAGGGTAATCCCCTAACCGGGGAGCTGTTTTTT.